A single sample gave rise to the 18 T cell receptor beta chains below, sequenced in a study of CD8 T cells in ankylosing spondylitis. TCRdb called the 5' RACE reads again in MiXCR, with one record for every CDR3 protein. The profile shows about 210,000 distinct CDR3 sequences, 8% to 10% of them singletons. Source material: blood, either unsorted or a sorted T cell fraction (not recorded which). The receptors were gathered from a female donor with ankylosing spondylitis or in good health (not recorded which).

This clonotype came up many times. The chain carries TRBV5-1 and TRBJ2-5; 12 bases map to TRBD1. The length of the CDR3 is 16 residues. Germline trimming cut 4 bases from V and 3 bases from J; bases unmatched to any gene: 7. Per the germline V gene, CDR1 is SGHRS and CDR2 is YFSETQ. CDR3: CASSLGTGGAEETQYF. The CDR3, as DNA: TGCGCCAGCAGCCTCGGGACAGGGGGCGCGGAAGAGACCCAGTACTTC.

This clonotype was seen more than once but under ten times. This chain joins TRBV7-2 and TRBJ1-2; D call uncertain. There are 15 residues in the CDR3. Trimming removed 1 base at V and 4 bases at J, with 13 bases between. From germline, CDR1 is SGHTA and CDR2 FQGNSA. Written as DNA, the CDR3 is TGTGCCAGCAGCTTAGGAGGAGGGCTAACCTATGGCTACACCTTC. This sequence encodes CASSLGGGLTYGYTF.

This clonotype was recorded many times. The chain carries TRBV5-6 and TRBJ2-5; D is possibly TRBD2 (5 bases). The germline gives CDR1 SGHDT, CDR2 YYEEEE. The CDR3 contains 16 residues. Trimming left V 2 bases short and J 2 bases short, with 16 bases between. CDR3 sequence: CASSLDYTDDQETQYF. The CDR3 coding sequence is TGTGCCAGCAGCTTAGACTACACCGACGATCAAGAGACCCAGTACTTC.

This clonotype showed up many times. V usage is TRBV20-1 and J usage is TRBJ2-1, with 9 bases that match TRBD2. Germline lookup yields CDR1 DFQATT and CDR2 SNEGSKA (reference sequence). This CDR3 is 12 amino acids long. V trimming: 0 bases; J trimming: 13 bases; junction bases outside the gene matches: 4. CDR3 sequence: CSARDSGRTQFF. The CDR3 DNA sequence: TGCAGTGCTAGAGATAGCGGGAGAACCCAGTTCTTC.

This clonotype appeared many times. This sequence joins TRBV20-1 and TRBJ2-3, with TRBD2 matching over 7 bases. The CDR3 consists of 17 residues. Germline CDR1 DFQATT, CDR2 SNEGSKA (reference sequence). After removal of 1 base from V and 0 bases from J, the junction contained 10 bases not matched to a gene. The CDR3 nucleotides are TGCAGTGCTAGAGGGGCGGGAGTGGAGGGAAGCACAGATACGCAGTATTTT. Translating gives CSARGAGVEGSTDTQYF.

In its sample, this clonotype was seen many times. The CDR3 nucleotides are TGCAGTGCTAGAGCTCGGGTGAGGGTGATGAACTACGAGCAGTACTTC. Amino acid sequence: CSARARVRVMNYEQYF. The chain combines TRBV20-1 with TRBJ2-7, with D perhaps TRBD2 (5 bases). This CDR3 comprises 16 residues. The V end was cut by 1 base, the J end by 3 bases, with 19 bases between. Germline-derived CDR1 and CDR2 are DFQATT and SNEGSKA (reference sequence).

This clonotype has a count of ten or more. CDR3 DNA: TGTGCCAGCAGCTTATACCCCGGCGACACCGGGGAGCTGTTTTTT. This sequence encodes CASSLYPGDTGELFF. The gene calls are TRBV7-6 and TRBJ2-2; no reliable D call. Germline CDR1 SGHVS, CDR2 FNYEAQ. The CDR3 is 15 residues long. V lost 2 bases and J 3 bases, leaving 10 bases between the germline ends.

This clonotype appeared a few times. V gene TRBV5-6 combines with J gene TRBJ2-3, with D possibly TRBD2 on 5 matching bases. The CDR3 extends over 15 amino acids. In germline, CDR1 is SGHDT, CDR2 YYEEEE. The germline V and J ends were trimmed by 0 bases and 2 bases, with 10 bases remaining between them. The CDR3 is CASSLAKRPTDTQYF. The CDR3 coding sequence is TGTGCCAGCAGCTTGGCGAAGCGGCCCACAGATACGCAGTATTTT.

This clonotype was detected many times. J is TRBJ2-5 and V is TRBV29-1, with D possibly TRBD1 on 6 matching bases. CDR1 and CDR2 from the germline V gene are SQVTM and ANQGSEA. The V end lost 6 bases, the J end lost 7 bases, and 18 bases lay between the germline ends. CDR3 length equals 13 residues. The CDR3 here is CSVGDRSLGTQYF. CDR3 nucleotides: TGCAGCGTCGGAGACAGGTCGTTGGGGACCCAGTACTTC.

In this sample, this clonotype turned up many times. The V gene is TRBV29-1, the J gene TRBJ2-3; D call uncertain. This CDR3 has 11 amino acids. The ends were cut back, 0 bases at V and 6 bases at J, with 4 bases in the middle. Germline CDR1 and CDR2: SQVTM and ANQGSEA. CDR3 residues: CSVEDRDTQYF. In DNA, the CDR3 is TGCAGCGTTGAAGATCGGGATACGCAGTATTTT.

This clonotype has at least ten counts. The chain recombines TRBV5-1 with TRBJ2-5, with D tentatively TRBD1 (5 bases). The CDR3 runs to 15 residues. V gave up 0 bases and J gave up 2 bases, with 11 bases separating them. Germline assignment: CDR1 SGHRS and CDR2 YFSETQ. Written as DNA, the CDR3 is TGCGCCAGCAGCTTGGGGGGTCAGGGACAAGAGACCCAGTACTTC. Amino acid sequence: CASSLGGQGQETQYF.

The sample holds many counts of this clonotype. The genes are TRBV2 and TRBJ2-7; D may be TRBD2 (7 bases). V gave up 0 bases and J gave up 6 bases, with 18 bases separating them. Germline V gives CDR1 SNHLY, CDR2 FYNNEI. The CDR3 contains 16 residues. CDR3 residues: CASSEALTMRGREQYF. CDR3 nucleotides: TGTGCCAGCAGTGAAGCCTTGACAATGCGGGGGCGCGAGCAGTACTTC.

The chain has TRBV20-1 and TRBJ1-1; D may be TRBD1 (5 bases). The CDR3 spans 15 residues. The germline V gene encodes CDR1 DFQATT and CDR2 SNEGSKA (reference sequence). V lost 4 bases to trimming and J lost 0 bases, with 15 bases between them. The CDR3 spells CSATLGAYMNTEAFF. The CDR3 nucleotides are TGCAGTGCTACTCTCGGGGCCTATATGAACACTGAAGCTTTCTTT.

This clonotype has at least ten counts. This chain joins TRBV12-3 or TRBV12-4 and TRBJ1-1, with 11 nucleotides matching TRBD1. J gave up 0 bases and V 4 bases, and 7 bases lay outside the gene matches. The CDR3 sequence is 17 residues long. Written as DNA, the CDR3 is TGTGCCAGCAGTTCCGGGACAGGGGGTACTATGAACACTGAAGCTTTCTTT. Protein sequence: CASSSGTGGTMNTEAFF.

This clonotype was picked up a small number of times. The J gene is TRBJ2-3, the V gene TRBV5-1; a possible D gene is TRBD2 (6 bases). The V and J ends lost 6 bases and 4 bases respectively, with 15 bases between them. The length of the CDR3 is 14 residues. Germline V lookup: CDR1 SGHRS, CDR2 YFSETQ. CDR3 sequence reads: CASTPETSSDTQYF. CDR3 DNA sequence: TGCGCCAGCACCCCCGAAACTAGCTCAGATACGCAGTATTTT.

This clonotype appeared many times. CDR3 residues: CSAPAVMNTEAFF. CDR3 nucleotide sequence: TGCAGTGCCCCGGCCGTTATGAACACTGAAGCTTTCTTT. This chain links TRBV20-1 with TRBJ1-1; no clear D. V lost 6 bases and J 0 bases, leaving 11 bases between the germline ends. Germline CDR1 DFQATT, CDR2 SNEGSKA (reference sequence). The length of the CDR3 is 13 residues.

This clonotype was recorded many times. The chain recombines TRBV12-5 with TRBJ2-3, with unresolved D. The CDR3 is 12 amino acids. Germline lookup yields CDR1 LGHNT and CDR2 FRNRAP. Trimming took 6 bases from V and 6 from J, leaving 10 bases between them. CDR3 in amino acids: CASGWARDTQYF. DNA of the CDR3: TGTGCTAGTGGCTGGGCTCGTGATACGCAGTATTTT. The full variable domain, with the rest looked up from reference TRBV12-5 and TRBJ2-3, is DARVTQTPRHKVTEMGQEVTMRCQPILGHNTVFWYRQTMMQGLELLAYFRNRAPLDDSGMPKDRFSAEMPDATLATLKIQPSEPRDSAVYFCASGWARDTQYFGPGTRLTVL.

At least ten counts were recorded for this clonotype. The rearrangement uses TRBV5-1 and TRBJ2-3; 7 bases are shared with TRBD1. The trim removed 0 bases at V and 5 bases at J, leaving 6 bases unmatched. Germline CDR1 SGHRS, CDR2 YFSETQ. The CDR3 covers 15 residues. CDR3 in DNA: TGCGCCAGCAGCTTGGTTGGGACAGAGGAAGATACGCAGTATTTT. Translating it yields CASSLVGTEEDTQYF.